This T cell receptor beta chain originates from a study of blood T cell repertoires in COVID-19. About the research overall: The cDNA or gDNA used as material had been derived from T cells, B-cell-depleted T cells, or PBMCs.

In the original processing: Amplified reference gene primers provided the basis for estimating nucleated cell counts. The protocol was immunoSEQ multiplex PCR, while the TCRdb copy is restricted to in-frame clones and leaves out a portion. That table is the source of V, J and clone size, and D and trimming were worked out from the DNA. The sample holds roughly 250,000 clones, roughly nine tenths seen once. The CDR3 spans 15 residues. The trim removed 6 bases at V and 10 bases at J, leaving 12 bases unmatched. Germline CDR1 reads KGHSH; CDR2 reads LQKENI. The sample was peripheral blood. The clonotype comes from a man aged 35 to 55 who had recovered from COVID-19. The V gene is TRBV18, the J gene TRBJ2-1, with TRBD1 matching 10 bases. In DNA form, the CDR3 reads TGTGCCAGCTCCCCGGACAGGGGGTATTCAGAAGAGCAGTTCTTC. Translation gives CASSPDRGYSEEQFF.